Following are 6 T cell receptor beta chains from one sample sequenced in a study of metastatic and nonmetastatic thyroid tumors. The entire patient cohort was treatment-naive prior to thyroid surgery. With MiXCR, TCRdb called clones anew from the PCR reads. The repertoire includes approximately 44,000 clones, roughly a quarter of them detected once, and roughly 15% sits in the top ten. Input material: tumor tissue. These receptors were obtained from a female donor with papillary thyroid cancer or a benign thyroid nodule (not recorded which). Some clones in this sample may be carry-over from other donors' samples.

This clone came up a few times. This CDR3 reads CASSPPLVAGSYEQYF. The CDR3 DNA is TGTGCCAGCAGTCCCCCGTTGGTGGCTGGTTCCTACGAGCAGTACTTC. The genes are TRBV6-1 and TRBJ2-7; D is uncertain. Looked up from germline, CDR1 is MNHNS and CDR2 is SASEGT. The CDR3 is 16 residues long. Between the trimmed V and J ends, which lost 5 bases and 1 base, there was a span of 18 bases.

The chain is built from TRBV15 and TRBJ2-7; TRBD2 matches at 10 bases. CDR3 length equals 18 residues. J was trimmed by 4 bases and V by 3 bases; bases with no gene match: 15. Germline loops: CDR1 LNHNV, CDR2 YYDKDF (reference sequence). CDR3 sequence (DNA): TGTGCCACCAGCAGGAACCTCCCCCCCCTAGCGGGAGAGTACGAGCAGTACTTC. This gives the protein CATSRNLPPLAGEYEQYF.

This clone has a count of ten or more. The J gene is TRBJ2-5, the V gene TRBV12-3 or TRBV12-4; weak D call: TRBD2 (7 bases). The CDR3 has 16 amino acids. The V gene lost 6 bases and the J gene lost 2 bases, with 19 bases spanning the gap. The CDR3 loop is CASSRRGGDTQETQYF. In DNA, the CDR3 is TGTGCCAGCAGCCGGAGGGGGGGGGACACGCAAGAGACCCAGTACTTC.

This clone was counted ten times or more. V usage is TRBV5-1 and J usage is TRBJ2-3; TRBD2 matches 8 bases. V gave up 4 bases and J gave up 2 bases; unmatched junction bases: 3. Germline V lookup: CDR1 SGHRS, CDR2 YFSETQ. The CDR3 is made up of 14 amino acids. The DNA for the CDR3 is TGCGCCAGCAGCGGCGGGGGGTACACAGATACGCAGTATTTT. Protein sequence: CASSGGGYTDTQYF.

This clone was recorded a few times. CDR3 protein: CASSAGSGTGDSYEQYF. As DNA, the CDR3 is TGTGCCAGCAGTGCGGGGTCTGGGACAGGGGACTCCTACGAGCAGTACTTC. This chain connects TRBV27 to TRBJ2-7; 10 bases align to TRBD1. This CDR3 is built from 17 residues. Germline CDR1 is MNHEY and CDR2 is SMNVEV (reference sequence). J gave up 0 bases and V 5 bases, and 10 bases lay outside the gene matches.

This clone was seen at least ten times. This chain links TRBV11-2 with TRBJ2-3, with a tentative D call TRBD2 (6 bases). The CDR3 runs to 16 residues. Germline loops: CDR1 SGHAT, CDR2 FQNNGV. The V gene lost 4 bases and the J gene lost 2 bases, with 16 bases spanning the gap. The CDR3 DNA is TGTGCCAGCAGCTCTCGGAGGGGTGCCACCACAGATACGCAGTATTTT. Protein sequence: CASSSRRGATTDTQYF.